The rows below give T cell receptor beta chains drawn from one sample of a study of cytomegalovirus exposure and HLA in healthy donors. Only in-frame clones appear in the TCRdb table, and some are missing; sequencing was by immunoSEQ multiplex PCR. The sample shows 200,000 or so clones, 75% to 80% of them seen only once. Source material: PBMCs. The receptors were sampled from a woman aged 25-40 years in good health and CMV-seropositive. The CDR3 runs from the conserved cysteine through the conserved F or W. The order of the fields is CDR3 protein, CDR3 DNA, clone size, D gene, V gene, J gene. D genes are given only for firm matches. Size is stated for part of the rows, as once, few or many counts, or as a class when the clone is expanded.

CDR3aa: CASSFGAAGEGHTQYF
CDR3nt: TGTGCCAGCAGCTTTGGGGCTGCGGGGGAGGGCCATACGCAGTATTTT
abundance: -
d_gene: TRBD2
v_gene: TRBV5-6
j_gene: TRBJ2-3

CDR3aa: CASSLLGGGNYGYTF
CDR3nt: TGTGCCAGCAGCTTATTAGGGGGGGGAAACTATGGCTACACCTTC
abundance: -
d_gene: -
v_gene: TRBV5-4
j_gene: TRBJ1-2

CDR3aa: CAISGTANTEAFF
CDR3nt: TGTGCCATCAGTGGGACAGCTAACACTGAAGCTTTCTTT
abundance: -
d_gene: -
v_gene: TRBV10-3
j_gene: TRBJ1-1

CDR3aa: CASSRTSGDYNEQFF
CDR3nt: TGTGCCAGCAGCCGGACTAGCGGGGACTACAATGAGCAGTTCTTC
abundance: -
d_gene: TRBD2
v_gene: TRBV7-8
j_gene: TRBJ2-1

CDR3aa: CASSSRQGAVSGNTIYF
CDR3nt: TGTGCCAGCAGCTCCCGCCAGGGGGCTGTTTCTGGAAACACCATATATTTT
abundance: -
d_gene: TRBD1
v_gene: TRBV7-8
j_gene: TRBJ1-3

CDR3aa: CASSQGAGGYEQYF
CDR3nt: TGCGCCAGCAGCCAAGGTGCGGGAGGCTACGAGCAGTACTTC
abundance: few
d_gene: TRBD2
v_gene: TRBV4-3
j_gene: TRBJ2-7

CDR3aa: CASSGTGELFF
CDR3nt: TGTGCCAGTTCGGGAACCGGGGAGCTGTTTTTT
abundance: -
d_gene: -
v_gene: TRBV7-9
j_gene: TRBJ2-2

CDR3aa: CASSRQINTEAFF
CDR3nt: TGTGCCAGCTCAAGACAGATAAACACTGAAGCTTTCTTT
abundance: -
d_gene: -
v_gene: TRBV18
j_gene: TRBJ1-1

CDR3aa: CASKQGVTEAFF
CDR3nt: TGTGCCAGCAAACAGGGGGTAACTGAAGCTTTCTTT
abundance: once
d_gene: TRBD1
v_gene: TRBV6-5
j_gene: TRBJ1-1

CDR3aa: CASSQGPF
CDR3nt: TGTGCCAGCAGCCAGGGTCCCTTC
abundance: few
d_gene: -
v_gene: TRBV7-9
j_gene: TRBJ1-2

CDR3aa: CASSPMGLSGANVLTF
CDR3nt: TGTGCCAGCAGTCCCATGGGACTCTCTGGGGCCAACGTCCTGACTTTC
abundance: -
d_gene: -
v_gene: TRBV28
j_gene: TRBJ2-6

CDR3aa: CASSYSRGYIYGYTF
CDR3nt: TGTGCCAGCAGTTACTCCAGGGGCTACATCTATGGCTACACCTTC
abundance: -
d_gene: -
v_gene: TRBV6-5
j_gene: TRBJ1-2

CDR3aa: CASSGDRGPTDTQYF
CDR3nt: TGTGCCAGCAGTGGGGACAGGGGGCCTACAGATACGCAGTATTTT
abundance: -
d_gene: TRBD1
v_gene: TRBV2
j_gene: TRBJ2-3

CDR3aa: CASSEDRGQGQPQHF
CDR3nt: TGTGCCAGCAGTGAGGACAGGGGGCAGGGTCAGCCCCAGCATTTT
abundance: -
d_gene: TRBD1
v_gene: TRBV6-1
j_gene: TRBJ1-5

CDR3aa: CASSQTGDTEAFF
CDR3nt: TGCGCCAGCAGCCAAACAGGAGACACTGAAGCTTTCTTT
abundance: -
d_gene: -
v_gene: TRBV4-3
j_gene: TRBJ1-1

CDR3aa: CASSSLRGRDSSYNEQFF
CDR3nt: TGTGCCAGCAGCTCCCTTCGCGGGAGGGACAGCTCCTACAATGAGCAGTTCTTC
abundance: -
d_gene: TRBD2
v_gene: TRBV5-6
j_gene: TRBJ2-1

CDR3aa: CASSPPGDQPQHF
CDR3nt: TGTGCCAGCAGTCCCCCCGGTGATCAGCCCCAGCATTTT
abundance: few
d_gene: -
v_gene: TRBV6-1
j_gene: TRBJ1-5

CDR3aa: CASSQRRRSNEKLFF
CDR3nt: TGTGCCAGCAGCCAACGACGTCGGAGTAATGAAAAACTGTTTTTT
abundance: -
d_gene: -
v_gene: TRBV14
j_gene: TRBJ1-4

CDR3aa: CASLAGGETQYF
CDR3nt: TGTGCCAGCTTGGCGGGCGGGGAGACCCAGTACTTC
abundance: -
d_gene: -
v_gene: TRBV7-8
j_gene: TRBJ2-5

CDR3aa: CASSEAHGASGSWYF
CDR3nt: TGTGCCAGCAGTGAAGCGCACGGTGCTAGCGGGAGTTGGTATTTT
abundance: few
d_gene: TRBD2
v_gene: TRBV6-1
j_gene: TRBJ2-3

CDR3aa: CASSDRSPQETQYF
CDR3nt: TGTGCCAGCAGTGACAGGTCCCCCCAAGAGACCCAGTACTTC
abundance: -
d_gene: -
v_gene: TRBV27
j_gene: TRBJ2-5

CDR3aa: CASSPGFGRGNGYEQYF
CDR3nt: TGTGCCAGCTCACCAGGGTTTGGCAGGGGTAATGGATACGAGCAGTACTTC
abundance: -
d_gene: -
v_gene: TRBV18
j_gene: TRBJ2-7

CDR3aa: CASSRVVGGDYGYTF
CDR3nt: TGTGCCAGCAGCCGAGTGGTTGGCGGAGACTATGGCTACACCTTC
abundance: once
d_gene: -
v_gene: TRBV7-2
j_gene: TRBJ1-2

CDR3aa: CASSESGSSTDTQYF
CDR3nt: TGCGCCAGCAGTGAGAGCGGGTCCAGCACAGATACACAGTATTTT
abundance: -
d_gene: -
v_gene: TRBV10-1
j_gene: TRBJ2-3

CDR3aa: CASSRPADRAANTEAFF
CDR3nt: TGTGCCAGCAGCCGCCCCGCGGACAGGGCAGCGAACACTGAAGCTTTCTTT
abundance: -
d_gene: TRBD1
v_gene: TRBV7-8
j_gene: TRBJ1-1

CDR3aa: CASSERSPDRAYEQYF
CDR3nt: TGTGCCAGCAGCGAAAGGTCCCCGGACAGAGCCTACGAGCAGTACTTC
abundance: -
d_gene: -
v_gene: TRBV21-1
j_gene: TRBJ2-7

CDR3aa: CASSPLNTEAFF
CDR3nt: TGTGCCAGCTCACCCTTAAACACTGAAGCTTTCTTT
abundance: -
d_gene: -
v_gene: TRBV18
j_gene: TRBJ1-1

CDR3aa: CASSVMGLDGELFF
CDR3nt: TGTGCCAGCAGCGTCATGGGGCTTGACGGGGAGCTGTTTTTT
abundance: -
d_gene: -
v_gene: TRBV9
j_gene: TRBJ2-2

CDR3aa: CASSAQQGFRTNTEAFF
CDR3nt: TGTGCCAGCAGCGCACAACAGGGATTCAGGACGAACACTGAAGCTTTCTTT
abundance: -
d_gene: -
v_gene: TRBV9
j_gene: TRBJ1-1

CDR3aa: CASSAVRGVGSNEQYF
CDR3nt: TGTGCCAGCAGTGCGGTAAGGGGCGTGGGATCTAACGAGCAGTACTTC
abundance: -
d_gene: -
v_gene: TRBV27
j_gene: TRBJ2-7

CDR3aa: CATFRDMRVETQYF
CDR3nt: TGTGCCACGTTCCGGGACATGAGGGTGGAGACCCAGTACTTC
abundance: -
d_gene: -
v_gene: TRBV6-1
j_gene: TRBJ2-5

CDR3aa: CASSKGQGFGETQYF
CDR3nt: TGTGCCAGCAGTAAGGGACAGGGGTTCGGGGAGACCCAGTACTTC
abundance: -
d_gene: TRBD1
v_gene: TRBV25-1
j_gene: TRBJ2-5

CDR3aa: CASTSEGGSHGGELFF
CDR3nt: TGTGCCAGTACCAGCGAGGGAGGGAGTCATGGCGGGGAGCTGTTTTTT
abundance: -
d_gene: TRBD2
v_gene: TRBV19
j_gene: TRBJ2-2

CDR3aa: CATSRERLAGGPYEQYF
CDR3nt: TGTGCCACCAGCAGAGAGAGACTAGCGGGGGGGCCGTACGAGCAGTACTTC
abundance: -
d_gene: TRBD2
v_gene: TRBV15
j_gene: TRBJ2-7

CDR3aa: CASSYAGTGGAYQYF
CDR3nt: TGTGCCAGCAGCTACGCCGGGACAGGGGGCGCGTACCAGTACTTC
abundance: -
d_gene: TRBD1
v_gene: TRBV5-4
j_gene: TRBJ2-7

CDR3aa: CASSVNPNRASGDTYEQYF
CDR3nt: TGTGCCAGCAGCGTAAACCCGAACCGGGCTAGCGGGGATACCTACGAGCAGTACTTC
abundance: -
d_gene: TRBD2
v_gene: TRBV9
j_gene: TRBJ2-7

CDR3aa: CASSLPSGSRTYNEQFF
CDR3nt: TGTGCCAGCAGTTTGCCTAGCGGGAGTAGGACCTACAATGAGCAGTTCTTC
abundance: -
d_gene: TRBD2
v_gene: TRBV28
j_gene: TRBJ2-1

CDR3aa: CASSQDGPDRRLSGNTIYF
CDR3nt: TGCGCCAGCAGCCAAGACGGACCGGACAGGAGACTCTCTGGAAACACCATATATTTT
abundance: -
d_gene: TRBD1
v_gene: TRBV4-1
j_gene: TRBJ1-3

CDR3aa: CASSFRVARDVRGEQFF
CDR3nt: TGTGCCAGCAGCTTTCGGGTGGCGCGGGACGTTCGCGGGGAGCAGTTCTTC
abundance: -
d_gene: -
v_gene: TRBV5-6
j_gene: TRBJ2-1

CDR3aa: CASKWDRDGNTIYF
CDR3nt: TGTGCCAGCAAGTGGGACAGGGACGGAAACACCATATATTTT
abundance: few
d_gene: TRBD1
v_gene: TRBV2
j_gene: TRBJ1-3

CDR3aa: CASSRTSGSSYEQYF
CDR3nt: TGTGCCAGCTCGCGAACTAGCGGTTCCTCCTACGAGCAGTACTTC
abundance: -
d_gene: TRBD2
v_gene: TRBV18
j_gene: TRBJ2-7